The clone carrying this T cell receptor beta chain showed up just a few times. There are 15 residues in the CDR3. The germline CDR1 and CDR2 sequences are SGHTA and FQGNSA. The V and J ends lost 3 bases and 0 bases respectively, with 11 bases between them. This specimen belongs to a study of shared clonotypes between healthy human individuals. Sequencing used immunoSEQ multiplex PCR; TCRdb keeps in-frame clones, though not all of them. The sample records over 850,000 clones, about 84% being singletons. The V and J genes are TRBV7-2 and TRBJ1-2; weak D call: TRBD1 (6 bases). The sequencing input was memory CD4+ T cells from PBMCs. Noted subset: CD45RA-negative fraction. This receptor was taken from a man aged 18-30 years in good health. Some clones in this sample may be carry-over from other donors' samples. The CDR3 protein is CASSFPDRSNYGYTF. In DNA, the CDR3 is TGTGCCAGCAGCTTCCCCGACAGGTCTAACTATGGCTACACCTTC.